Listed here are 27 T cell receptor beta chains from one sample, sequenced in a study of shared clonotypes between healthy human individuals. The table came from immunoSEQ multiplex PCR; TCRdb's copy has only in-frame clones and leaves some out. The repertoire has about 1 million clones, more than 60% of them found once; the top ten carry about 1.5%. Sequenced input: memory CD4+ T cells sorted from blood. Specified subset: CD45RA-negative fraction. The receptor set was obtained from a man between 18 and 29 years old in good health.

V gene TRBV9 combines with J gene TRBJ2-3, with 10 bases aligning to TRBD1. CDR1 SGDLS and CDR2 YYNGEE come from the germline V gene. V was clipped by 2 bases and J by 9 bases; unmatched bases: 15. The CDR3 contains 17 residues. The CDR3 region has the DNA TGTGCCAGCAGCGTTGACCCGGGACAGGGGTCCACAGGGACGCAGTATTTT. Protein product: CASSVDPGQGSTGTQYF.

V gene TRBV19 combines with J gene TRBJ1-4; no clear D gene. From germline, CDR1 is LNHDA and CDR2 SQIVND (reference sequence). This CDR3 has 14 amino acids. V shed 5 bases and J shed 3 bases, with 10 bases lying between them. The CDR3 sequence is CASSSPGANEKLFF. CDR3 sequence (DNA): TGTGCCAGTAGTTCTCCCGGGGCTAATGAAAAACTGTTTTTT.

J is TRBJ1-2 and V is TRBV7-8; 10 nucleotides match TRBD1. Trimming at V came to 5 bases and at J to 2 bases, leaving 5 bases not matched to a gene. In germline, CDR1 is SGHVS, CDR2 FQNEAQ. This CDR3 is 15 amino acids long. CDR3 DNA sequence: TGTGCCAGCAGCAAGTGGGGACAGGGGAACTATGGCTACACCTTC. It specifies CASSKWGQGNYGYTF. Filled out from reference TRBV7-8 and TRBJ1-2, the complete variable domain reads GAGVSQSPRYKVAKRGQDVALRCDPISGHVSLFWYQQALGQGPEFLTYFQNEAQLDKSGLPSDRFFAERPEGSVSTLKIQRTQQEDSAVYLCASSKWGQGNYGYTFGSGTRLTVV.

The chain employs TRBV2 and TRBJ1-5; no definite D call. Trimming took 6 bases from V and 0 from J, leaving 3 bases between them. The CDR3 extends over 12 amino acids. Germline values: CDR1 SNHLY, CDR2 FYNNEI. The CDR3 sequence: CASRSSNQPQHF. The CDR3 DNA sequence: TGTGCCAGCAGGTCTAGCAATCAGCCCCAGCATTTT.

V is TRBV2 and J is TRBJ2-3; D may be TRBD2 (6 bases). Trimming took 7 bases from V and 3 from J, leaving 14 bases between them. This CDR3 has 14 amino acids. Germline V lookup: CDR1 SNHLY, CDR2 FYNNEI. The CDR3 region is CASTLGGETDTQYF. The CDR3 bases are TGTGCCAGCACCCTCGGCGGGGAGACAGATACGCAGTATTTT.

This clone was picked up one time. The V call is TRBV19, the J call TRBJ2-7; a possible D gene is TRBD1 (7 bases). The ends were cut back, 1 base at V and 4 bases at J, with 14 bases in the middle. CDR1 and CDR2 (germline): LNHDA, SQIVND (reference sequence). This CDR3 is 15 amino acids long. CDR3 nucleotides: TGTGCCAGTAGTATAGGGCGGGACAGAGTATACGAGCAGTACTTC. It specifies CASSIGRDRVYEQYF.

V gene TRBV5-1 combines with J gene TRBJ2-3, with 12 positions matching TRBD2. The CDR3 spans 16 residues. From germline, CDR1 is SGHRS and CDR2 YFSETQ. With 1 base clipped from V and 6 bases from J, the junction kept 6 bases outside the gene matches. CDR3 amino acids: CASSLPASGGGDTQYF. The CDR3 DNA follows: TGCGCCAGCAGCTTGCCGGCTAGCGGGGGGGGCGATACGCAGTATTTT.

This sequence joins TRBV7-9 and TRBJ2-7, with a possible D match to TRBD1 (5 bases). The germline CDR1 and CDR2 sequences are SEHNR and FQNEAQ (reference sequence). V lost 1 base and J 2 bases, leaving 12 bases between the germline ends. This CDR3 contains 15 residues. The CDR3 reads CASSLGGSLPYEQYF. Written as DNA, the CDR3 is TGTGCCAGCAGCTTAGGGGGCAGCCTACCCTACGAGCAGTACTTC.

V and J are TRBV9 and TRBJ2-5; D perhaps matches TRBD2 (5 bases). The CDR3 has 13 residues. The germline gives CDR1 SGDLS, CDR2 YYNGEE. Trimming left V 8 bases short and J 5 bases short, with 16 bases between. For the CDR3, the DNA is TGTGCCAGTACCCCTAGCTTGGGGGAGACCCAGTACTTC. Translated: CASTPSLGETQYF.

The rearrangement uses TRBV13 and TRBJ2-6; 9 nucleotides match TRBD2. Germline lookup yields CDR1 PRHDT and CDR2 FYEKMQ (reference sequence). The CDR3 is 17 residues long. Trimming took 2 bases from V and 3 from J; bases not matched to a gene: 5. For the CDR3, the DNA is TGTGCCAGCAGCTTAAGGACTAGCGCTTATGGGGCCAACGTCCTGACTTTC. This translates into CASSLRTSAYGANVLTF.

The genes are TRBV7-6 and TRBJ2-5, with TRBD1 matching over 9 bases. V was clipped by 1 base and J by 2 bases; unmatched bases: 8. The CDR3 is 17 residues long. Germline CDR1 reads SGHVS; CDR2 reads FNYEAQ. CDR3 protein: CASSLVSLGTGQETQYF. DNA of the CDR3: TGTGCCAGCAGCTTAGTGAGCTTGGGGACAGGGCAAGAGACCCAGTACTTC. Full variable domain (outside the CDR3, taken from reference TRBV7-6 and TRBJ2-5): GAGVSQSPRYKVTKRGQDVALRCDPISGHVSLYWYRQALGQGPEFLTYFNYEAQQDKSGLPNDRFSAERPEGSISTLTIQRTEQRDSAMYRCASSLVSLGTGQETQYFGPGTRLLVL.

The chain has TRBV5-4 and TRBJ2-1; 8 positions agree with TRBD2. The CDR3 extends over 15 amino acids. After removal of 4 bases from V and 2 bases from J, the junction contained 5 bases not matched to a gene. The V gene's germline CDR1 is SGHNT and CDR2 YYREEE (reference sequence). In nucleotides, the CDR3 is TGTGCCAGCAGCCAGCGGGGGCCCACCTACAATGAGCAGTTCTTC. Translation: CASSQRGPTYNEQFF.

The V and J genes are TRBV7-2 and TRBJ2-7; TRBD2 agrees at 7 bases. In germline, CDR1 is SGHTA, CDR2 FQGNSA. V was clipped by 5 bases and J by 2 bases; unmatched bases: 6. CDR3 length equals 14 residues. The CDR3 bases are TGTGCCAGCAGCCGGGAGGAGGGAGCCTACGAGCAGTACTTC. Encoded protein: CASSREEGAYEQYF.

Comment on this clone: At one of its ends the junction is not consistent with the germline gene, which may arise from a read error. This chain links TRBV4-3 with TRBJ2-1; D uncertain. The CDR3 runs 19 residues. CDR1 is LGHNA, CDR2 YSLEER, per germline. This CDR3 is CASSQGWVLASVSFNEQFF. The CDR3 DNA follows: TGCGCCAGCAGCCAAGGATGGGTTCTGGCCAGCGTCTCCTTCAATGAGCAGTTCTTC.

The chain couples TRBV15 to TRBJ1-4; no clear D. CDR1 is LNHNV, CDR2 YYDKDF, per germline (reference sequence). CDR3 length: 13 amino acids. V dropped 6 bases and J dropped 16 bases, with 21 bases sitting between them. CDR3 region: CATRGSGAAASFF. The CDR3 DNA reads TGTGCCACCAGGGGGAGTGGAGCGGCCGCGTCGTTTTTT.

Points on this clone: A junction end diverges from the germline sequence, so it may reflect a read error. Other DNA sequences from this sample encode an identical CDR3 as well. The V call is TRBV7-7, the J call TRBJ2-5; 11 bases map to TRBD1. In germline, CDR1 is SSHAT, CDR2 FNYEAQ (reference sequence). CDR3 length equals 15 residues. The CDR3 loop is CASSLGQGAQETQYF. CDR3 coding DNA: TGTGCTAGCAGCTTAGGACAGGGGGCGCAGGAGACCCAGTACTTC.

The gene calls are TRBV19 and TRBJ1-6; 7 bases are a match to TRBD1. The junction had 7 bases not matched to a gene; V was cut back by 7 bases and J by 4 bases. Germline loops: CDR1 LNHDA, CDR2 SQIVND (reference sequence). CDR3 length: 15 amino acids. The CDR3 spells CASKGDRGYNSPLHF. DNA of the CDR3: TGTGCCAGTAAGGGGGACAGAGGATATAATTCACCCCTCCACTTT.

The table lists this clone with many counts. The chain carries TRBV6-6 and TRBJ1-2, with 12 bases that match TRBD1. CDR1 is MNHNY and CDR2 is SVGAGI in the germline V gene (reference sequence). The CDR3 has 15 amino acids. J lost 8 bases, V lost 5 bases, and 9 bases had no gene match. CDR3: CASSAPGQGAPGYTF. The CDR3 DNA is TGTGCCAGCAGTGCACCGGGACAGGGGGCGCCGGGCTACACCTTC.

The rearrangement links TRBV11-3 to TRBJ2-3; the match to TRBD2 covers 7 bases. The CDR3 sequence is 15 residues long. V shed 3 bases and J 0 bases; nucleotides not matched to a gene: 3. Per germline, CDR1 SGHNT and CDR2 YENEEA. CDR3 sequence (DNA): TGTGCCAGCAGCTTGAGCGGGGAGAGCACAGATACGCAGTATTTT. Its protein is CASSLSGESTDTQYF.

CDR3 in amino acids: CASSVLGGGSSYEQYF. The CDR3 DNA sequence: TGTGCCAGCAGCGTGTTAGGGGGGGGTTCCTCCTACGAGCAGTACTTC. The chain employs TRBV7-2 and TRBJ2-7; a weak D match, TRBD2 (7 bases). Germline V lookup: CDR1 SGHTA, CDR2 FQGNSA. The CDR3 covers 16 residues. Trimming pared 5 bases from V and 0 bases from J, leaving 17 bases between.

This chain uses TRBV5-1 with TRBJ2-7, with TRBD2 identical over 9 bases. The J segment lost 4 bases and the V segment lost 4 bases, leaving 6 bases of the junction unmatched. The CDR3 runs 14 residues. Germline lookup yields CDR1 SGHRS and CDR2 YFSETQ. The CDR3 DNA is TGCGCCAGCAGCGGGGCTAGCGGGGATTACGAGCAGTACTTC. This gives the protein CASSGASGDYEQYF.

The V call is TRBV30, the J call TRBJ2-6; D is uncertain. The CDR3 spans 14 residues. Trimming took off 4 bases at V and 0 bases at J, with 7 bases between the two ends. Germline values: CDR1 GTSNPN, CDR2 SVGIG (reference sequence). The CDR3 DNA reads TGTGCCTGGACAAGTTCCTCTGGGGCCAACGTCCTGACTTTC. Amino acid sequence: CAWTSSSGANVLTF.

This clone was observed a handful of times. V is TRBV19 and J is TRBJ1-5; D is unclear. Trimming removed 5 bases at V and 0 bases at J, with 11 bases between. Germline lookup yields CDR1 LNHDA and CDR2 SQIVND (reference sequence). CDR3 size: 15 residues. The CDR3 bases are TGTGCCAGTAGTCCTCTAGGCAATAGCAATCAGCCCCAGCATTTT. It encodes CASSPLGNSNQPQHF. Combining the CDR3 with reference TRBV19 and TRBJ1-5 gives the whole variable domain DGGITQSPKYLFRKEGQNVTLSCEQNLNHDAMYWYRQDPGQGLRLIYYSQIVNDFQKGDIAEGYSVSREKKESFPLTVTSAQKNPTAFYLCASSPLGNSNQPQHFGDGTRLSIL.

CDR3: CASSQGGTSREQFF. As DNA, the CDR3 is TGCGCCAGCAGCCAGGGGGGGACTAGCCGTGAGCAGTTCTTC. The chain combines TRBV4-1 with TRBJ2-1, with 9 bases aligning to TRBD2. CDR3 size: 14 residues. Germline CDR1 is MGHRA and CDR2 is YSYEKL. J lost 9 bases, V lost 3 bases, and 6 bases had no gene match.

The CDR3 reads CSAEANYGYTF. The CDR3 coding sequence is TGCAGTGCTGAGGCTAACTATGGCTACACCTTC. The chain recombines TRBV20-1 with TRBJ1-2; no definite D call. Germline values: CDR1 DFQATT, CDR2 SNEGSKA (reference sequence). The CDR3 is 11 amino acids. Between the trimmed V and J ends, which lost 5 bases and 0 bases, there was a span of 4 bases.

This clone was counted only a few times. The junction departs from the called germline gene at one end, perhaps through a read error. The J gene is TRBJ1-3, the V gene TRBV4-3, with a tentative D call TRBD1 (6 bases). The germline V gene has CDR1 LGHNA and CDR2 YSLEER. The CDR3 runs to 15 residues. CDR3 loop: CASSQEVQGGNTIYF. DNA of the CDR3: TGCGCCAGCAGTCAAGAGGTACAGGGAGGAAACACCATATATTTT.

Note on this clone: Mismatch with germline at one junction end may stem from a read error. V gene TRBV5-1 combines with J gene TRBJ2-7, with 10 bases fitting TRBD2. This CDR3 comprises 15 residues. CDR1 is SGHRS, CDR2 YFSETQ, per germline. CDR3 loop: CASRLGLASTYEQYF. In nucleotides, the CDR3 is TGCGCCAGCAGGTTGGGACTAGCGAGCACCTACGAGCAGTACTTC.